This passage covers 23 T cell receptor beta chains from one sample sequenced in a study of T cell changes during pregnancy in multiple sclerosis. TCRdb's table, derived via immunoSEQ multiplex PCR, lists solely in-frame clones and lacks some. The table records over 10,000 clones, roughly 90% of them present only once. Sequenced here: CD8+ T cells from peripheral blood mononuclear cells, sampled in the first trimester of pregnancy. Receptor source: a female donor with multiple sclerosis, enrolled in a pregnancy study.

CDR3 nucleotide sequence: TGCACCAGCAGCCAAGAGCGGGGCACCGGGGAGCTGTTTTTT. It yields the protein CTSSQERGTGELFF. The chain uses TRBV1 and TRBJ2-2; the D segment call TRBD2 is taken from the table without a DNA check. TRBV1 is tagged as a pseudogene. CDR3 size: 14 residues.

The J gene is TRBJ2-3, the V gene TRBV19; D is ambiguous. The ends were cut back, 6 bases at V and 4 bases at J, with 11 bases in the middle. This CDR3 is 13 amino acids long. Germline CDR1 and CDR2: LNHDA and SQIVND (reference sequence). CDR3 DNA: TGTGCCAGTAGGAGTCTGGTCGCAGATACGCAGTATTTT. Translated, it gives CASRSLVADTQYF.

The rearrangement joins TRBV13 to TRBJ1-1, with unresolved D. The germline V and J ends were trimmed by 1 base and 5 bases, with 2 bases remaining between them. CDR3 length: 11 amino acids. Germline CDR1 reads PRHDT; CDR2 reads FYEKMQ (reference sequence). CDR3 amino acids: CASSLATEAFF. The CDR3 DNA is TGTGCCAGCAGCTTAGCGACTGAAGCTTTCTTT.

The J gene is TRBJ1-1, the V gene TRBV11-2, with D uncertain. The CDR3 is 12 amino acids. V was cut by 0 bases and J by 4 bases, with 3 bases left in between. The germline CDR1 and CDR2 sequences are SGHAT and FQNNGV. CDR3 residues: CASSLDSTEAFF. CDR3 sequence (DNA): TGTGCCAGCAGCTTAGATAGCACTGAAGCTTTCTTT.

The chain couples TRBV11-1 to TRBJ1-6, with 7 bases lining up with TRBD1. There are 14 residues in the CDR3. Unmatched junction bases numbered 5, after V lost 3 bases and J lost 9 bases. The germline CDR1 and CDR2 sequences are SGHAT and FQDESV (reference sequence). The CDR3 sequence is CASSFEGGVSPLHF. The DNA for the CDR3 is TGTGCCAGCAGCTTTGAAGGGGGCGTTTCACCCCTCCACTTT. Together with reference TRBV11-1 and TRBJ1-6, the CDR3 gives the full variable domain: EAEVAQSPRYKITEKSQAVAFWCDPISGHATLYWYRQILGQGPELLVQFQDESVVDDSQLPKDRFSAERLKGVDSTLKIQPAELGDSAMYLCASSFEGGVSPLHFGNGTRLTVT.

The CDR3 DNA sequence: TGTGCCAGCCTCCCGAGGGAGGGCAGCTACTATGGCTACACCTTC. Translation: CASLPREGSYYGYTF. The rearrangement uses TRBV7-9 and TRBJ1-2; D gene ambiguous. With 8 bases removed from V and 3 bases from J, the gap between germline ends came to 19 bases. This CDR3 has 15 residues. The germline gives CDR1 SEHNR, CDR2 FQNEAQ (reference sequence).

The rearrangement uses TRBV5-4 and TRBJ1-2; D uncertain. The CDR3 extends over 13 amino acids. Trimming took 3 bases from V and 4 from J, leaving 10 bases between them. Per the germline V gene, CDR1 is SGHNT and CDR2 is YYREEE (reference sequence). DNA of the CDR3: TGTGCCAGCAGCTATCGGGGAGGCTATGGCTACACCTTC. This codes for CASSYRGGYGYTF.

The V call is TRBV19, the J call TRBJ2-2, with D tentatively TRBD2 (5 bases). The germline V gene has CDR1 LNHDA and CDR2 SQIVND (reference sequence). There are 14 residues in the CDR3. Trimming removed 7 bases from V and 5 bases from J, with 14 bases in between. CDR3: CASKWEPYTGELFF. The CDR3 DNA reads as TGTGCCAGTAAATGGGAGCCATATACCGGGGAGCTGTTTTTT.

Only a few counts were recorded for this clone. V gene TRBV5-1 combines with J gene TRBJ2-3, with TRBD2 matching over 10 bases. The J segment lost 5 bases and the V segment lost 4 bases, leaving 10 bases of the junction unmatched. The CDR3 has 16 amino acids. Germline CDR1 SGHRS, CDR2 YFSETQ. Here the CDR3 DNA reads TGCGCCAGCAGCAATCGAAGCGGGGGGGCCTTAGATACGCAGTATTTT. It yields the protein CASSNRSGGALDTQYF. The complete variable domain, with remaining parts taken from reference TRBV5-1 and TRBJ2-3, reads KAGVTQTPRYLIKTRGQQVTLSCSPISGHRSVSWYQQTPGQGLQFLFEYFSETQRNKGNFPGRFSGRQFSNSRSEMNVSTLELGDSALYLCASSNRSGGALDTQYFGPGTRLTVL.

The rearrangement links TRBV15 to TRBJ1-2, with D possibly being TRBD1 (5 bases). The CDR3 length is 13 residues. Germline-derived CDR1 and CDR2 are LNHNV and YYDKDF (reference sequence). Trimming took 3 bases from V and 6 from J, leaving 11 bases between them. The chain's CDR3 is CATSSPGVHGYTF. The CDR3 bases are TGTGCCACCAGCAGCCCGGGGGTACATGGCTACACCTTC.

V gene TRBV19 combines with J gene TRBJ1-1, with D possibly matching TRBD1 (6 bases). Trimming removed 5 bases from V and 0 bases from J, with 13 bases in between. Germline V gene lookup returns CDR1 LNHDA and CDR2 SQIVND (reference sequence). This CDR3 is built from 15 residues. The DNA for the CDR3 is TGTGCCAGTAGTCGCCGGGACATCCTGAACACTGAAGCTTTCTTT. Translated, it gives CASSRRDILNTEAFF.

The V and J genes are TRBV2 and TRBJ1-4; 10 bases map to TRBD1. The V gene end was trimmed by 1 base and the J gene end by 8 bases; junction bases not matched to a gene: 4. CDR3 length: 15 amino acids. Germline V gene data show CDR1 as SNHLY and CDR2 as FYNNEI. The CDR3 is CASSEVGTGEEKLFF. In DNA, the CDR3 is TGTGCCAGCAGTGAAGTTGGGACAGGGGAGGAAAAACTGTTTTTT.

This clone occurred a few times. The chain links TRBV9 to TRBJ2-4; no clear D gene. Trimming removed 2 bases at V and 9 bases at J, with 12 bases between. The length of the CDR3 is 13 residues. In germline, CDR1 is SGDLS, CDR2 YYNGEE. The CDR3 sequence is CASSVPPSGIQYF. The CDR3 DNA follows: TGTGCCAGCAGCGTTCCCCCTTCGGGCATTCAGTACTTC.

There are a few counts of this clone. In nucleotides, the CDR3 is TGTGCCAGCAGTGTGGGGCACCTCAATCAGCCCCAGCATTTT. Amino acids: CASSVGHLNQPQHF. The rearrangement uses TRBV2 and TRBJ1-5, with a tentative D call TRBD1 (5 bases). The CDR3 loop spans 14 amino acids. CDR1 is SNHLY and CDR2 is FYNNEI in the germline V gene. Deletions cut 4 bases from V and 3 bases from J, with 10 bases between.

V usage is TRBV27 and J usage is TRBJ2-7, with D possibly being TRBD2 (5 bases). The V gene lost 6 bases and the J gene lost 1 base, with 13 bases spanning the gap. Germline V lookup: CDR1 MNHEY, CDR2 SMNVEV (reference sequence). This CDR3 spans 14 amino acids. The CDR3 nucleotides read TGTGCCAGCAGAGCGGTGCATAATTCCTACGAGCAGTACTTC. It yields the protein CASRAVHNSYEQYF.

This chain links TRBV11-2 with TRBJ1-2; the D is unclear. Germline V gives CDR1 SGHAT, CDR2 FQNNGV. V gave up 0 bases and J gave up 5 bases, with 13 bases separating them. The CDR3 has 15 amino acids. CDR3 DNA: TGTGCCAGCAGCTTAGAGAATGGGCTACTTTATGGCTACACCTTC. The encoded protein is CASSLENGLLYGYTF.

The chain combines TRBV4-2 with TRBJ2-2; 8 bases align to TRBD2. Germline CDR1 is LGHNA and CDR2 is YNFKEQ. The V segment lost 4 bases and the J segment 3 bases; nucleotides outside the gene matches: 1. CDR3 length: 14 amino acids. The DNA of the CDR3 is TGTGCCAGCAGCCTCGGGGGGGACACCGGGGAGCTGTTTTTT. It translates to CASSLGGDTGELFF.

The rearrangement uses TRBV27 and TRBJ2-3; 8 nucleotides match TRBD2. The CDR3 is made up of 14 amino acids. Looked up from germline, CDR1 is MNHEY and CDR2 is SMNVEV (reference sequence). The J segment lost 5 bases and the V segment lost 2 bases, leaving 3 bases of the junction unmatched. The chain's CDR3 is CASSLIAGKDTQYF. The CDR3 DNA reads as TGTGCCAGCAGTTTAATAGCGGGGAAAGATACGCAGTATTTT.

CDR3 sequence: CASSQEGLAGGYEQYF. The CDR3 bases are TGTGCCAGCAGCCAAGAGGGACTAGCGGGGGGGTACGAGCAGTACTTC. The gene calls are TRBV4-2 and TRBJ2-7; 16 bases fit TRBD2. This CDR3 is 16 amino acids long. J was trimmed by 4 bases and V by 0 bases; bases with no gene match: 0. Germline V gene lookup returns CDR1 LGHNA and CDR2 YNFKEQ.

The chain links TRBV11-2 to TRBJ2-1; 14 bases line up with TRBD2. CDR1 is SGHAT, CDR2 FQNNGV, per germline. The CDR3 extends over 17 amino acids. With 0 bases clipped from V and 5 bases from J, the junction kept 3 bases outside the gene matches. The CDR3 spells CASSLEGLAGEDNEQFF. The CDR3 DNA reads as TGTGCCAGCAGCTTAGAGGGACTAGCGGGGGAGGACAATGAGCAGTTCTTC.

J is TRBJ1-2 and V is TRBV28, with D maybe TRBD1 (6 bases). The CDR3 sequence is 16 residues long. Trimming stripped 5 bases from V and 3 bases from J, with 19 bases between. Germline assignment: CDR1 MDHEN and CDR2 SYDVKM. As DNA, the CDR3 is TGTGCCAGCAGTCGGCCCGGGGGGGCGCAGGACTATGGCTACACCTTC. This codes for CASSRPGGAQDYGYTF.

The gene calls are TRBV27 and TRBJ1-2; 10 bases map to TRBD1. After removal of 8 bases from V and 8 bases from J, the junction contained 8 bases not matched to a gene. This CDR3 is built from 13 residues. Germline loops: CDR1 MNHEY, CDR2 SMNVEV (reference sequence). CDR3 nucleotide sequence: TGTGCCAGCCGCCCGACAGGGGGCTTCGGCTACACCTTC. This translates into CASRPTGGFGYTF.

The rearrangement joins TRBV13 to TRBJ2-5, with D perhaps matching TRBD2 (6 bases). CDR3 length equals 14 residues. From germline, CDR1 is PRHDT and CDR2 FYEKMQ (reference sequence). V lost 5 bases to trimming and J lost 5 bases, with 15 bases between them. CDR3 protein: CASSGPGGGETQYF. In DNA, the CDR3 is TGTGCCAGCAGCGGTCCCGGGGGAGGCGAGACCCAGTACTTC.